This T cell receptor (beta chain) emerged from a study of blood T cell repertoires in COVID-19. Looking at the study overall: The United States, Italy and Spain were the sources of the acute and convalescent COVID-19 samples. Nucleic acid was either cDNA or gDNA, and it came from T cells, B-cell-depleted T cells, or PBMCs.

The V gene end was trimmed by 4 bases and the J gene end by 5 bases; junction bases not matched to a gene: 8. Germline CDR1 is SGHRS and CDR2 is YFSETQ. This CDR3 has 16 amino acids. As originally analysed: It was from reference gene primer amplification that nucleated cell counts were estimated. Profiled with immunoSEQ multiplex PCR; TCRdb holds only in-frame clones, not every one. V and J calls and clone size come straight from that table; D and trimming were deduced from the DNA. This table holds some 150,000 clones, approximately 86% found once. The source is a man aged 60 to 69 who had recovered from COVID-19. Sequenced sample: peripheral blood. The chain links TRBV5-1 to TRBJ2-5, with 13 bases fitting TRBD2. CDR3 in amino acids: CASSPTSGGADETQYF. In nucleotides, the CDR3 is TGCGCCAGCAGCCCTACTAGCGGGGGGGCCGACGAGACCCAGTACTTC.